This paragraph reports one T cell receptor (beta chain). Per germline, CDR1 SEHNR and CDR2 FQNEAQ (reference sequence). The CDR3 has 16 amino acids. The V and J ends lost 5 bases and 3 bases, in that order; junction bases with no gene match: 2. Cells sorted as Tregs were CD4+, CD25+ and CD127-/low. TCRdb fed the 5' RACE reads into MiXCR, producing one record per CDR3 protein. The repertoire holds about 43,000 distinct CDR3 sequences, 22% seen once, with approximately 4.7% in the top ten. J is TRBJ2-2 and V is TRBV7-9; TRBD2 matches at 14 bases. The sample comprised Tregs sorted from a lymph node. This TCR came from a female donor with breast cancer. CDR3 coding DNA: TGTGCCAGCAGCCGGACTAGCGGGAGGTACACCGGGGAGCTGTTTTTT. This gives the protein CASSRTSGRYTGELFF.